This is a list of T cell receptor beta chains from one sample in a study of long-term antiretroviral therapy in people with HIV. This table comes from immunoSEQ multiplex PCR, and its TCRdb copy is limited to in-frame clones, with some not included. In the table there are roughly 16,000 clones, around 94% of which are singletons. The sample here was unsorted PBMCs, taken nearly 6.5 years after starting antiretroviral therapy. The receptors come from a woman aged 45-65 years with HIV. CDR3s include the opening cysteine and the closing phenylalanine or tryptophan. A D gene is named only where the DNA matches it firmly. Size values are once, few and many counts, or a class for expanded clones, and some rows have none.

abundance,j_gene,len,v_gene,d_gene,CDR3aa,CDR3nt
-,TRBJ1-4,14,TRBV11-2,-,CASSSPSHNEKLFF,TGTGCCAGCAGCTCCCCTAGCCATAATGAAAAACTGTTTTTT
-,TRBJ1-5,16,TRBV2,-,CASSGIDRDSNQPQHF,TGTGCCAGCAGTGGGATCGATCGAGATAGCAATCAGCCCCAGCATTTT
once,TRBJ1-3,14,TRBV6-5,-,CASRSTEAGNTIYF,TGTGCCAGCAGATCGACAGAGGCAGGAAACACCATATATTTT
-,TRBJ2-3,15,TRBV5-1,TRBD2,CASSLAGTSIDTQYF,TGCGCCAGCAGCTTGGCCGGGACTAGTATAGATACGCAGTATTTT
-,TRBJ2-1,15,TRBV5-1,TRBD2,CASSPGLAGVDEQFF,TGCGCCAGCAGCCCGGGACTAGCGGGGGTCGATGAGCAGTTCTTC
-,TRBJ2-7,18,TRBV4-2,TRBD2,CASSLGVSSAGATYEQYF,TGTGCCAGCAGCCTGGGTGTTAGCTCGGCGGGAGCGACCTACGAGCAGTACTTC
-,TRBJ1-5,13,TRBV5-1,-,CASSLGSDQPQHF,TGCGCCAGCAGCTTAGGGAGTGATCAGCCCCAGCATTTT
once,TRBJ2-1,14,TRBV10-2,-,CASKLAGSYNEQFF,TGCGCCAGTAAGCTGGCGGGCTCCTACAATGAGCAGTTCTTC
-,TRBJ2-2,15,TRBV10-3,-,CAISTGTQRTGELFF,TGTGCCATCTCGACCGGGACCCAGAGGACCGGGGAGCTGTTTTTT
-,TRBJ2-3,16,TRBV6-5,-,CASSYNRVGGTDTQYF,TGTGCCAGCAGTTACAACAGGGTCGGGGGAACAGATACGCAGTATTTT
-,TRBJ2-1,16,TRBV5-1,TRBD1,CASSLGGTGSYNEQFF,TGCGCCAGCAGCTTGGGGGGGACAGGGTCTTACAATGAGCAGTTCTTC
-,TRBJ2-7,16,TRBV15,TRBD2,CATSGQGREDTYEQYF,TGTGCCACCAGCGGGCAGGGGCGGGAGGATACCTACGAGCAGTACTTC
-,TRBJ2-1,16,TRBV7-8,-,CASSLERGSSYNEQFF,TGTGCCAGCAGCTTAGAAAGGGGGAGCTCCTACAATGAGCAGTTCTTC
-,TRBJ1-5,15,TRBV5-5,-,CASSLSDNSNQPQHF,TGTGCCAGCAGCTTATCAGACAATAGCAATCAGCCCCAGCATTTT
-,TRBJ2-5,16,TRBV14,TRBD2,CASSHWTSGSQETQYF,TGTGCCAGCAGCCATTGGACTAGCGGGAGTCAAGAGACCCAGTACTTC
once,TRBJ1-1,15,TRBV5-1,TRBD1,CASSTRTGGIGEAFF,TGCGCCAGCAGCACCCGGACAGGGGGCATAGGTGAAGCTTTCTTT
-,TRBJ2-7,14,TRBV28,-,CASSLSGNLYEQYF,TGTGCCAGCAGTTTATCAGGGAACCTCTACGAGCAGTACTTC
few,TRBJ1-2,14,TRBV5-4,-,CASSLESTFYGYTF,TGTGCCAGCAGCTTGGAATCGACTTTCTATGGCTACACCTTC
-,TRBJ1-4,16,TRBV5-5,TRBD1,CASSLAPDRGREKLFF,TGTGCCAGCAGCTTGGCCCCGGACAGGGGACGCGAAAAACTGTTTTTT
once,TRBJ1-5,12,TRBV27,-,CASKAYGEPQHF,TGTGCCAGCAAAGCGTACGGGGAGCCCCAGCATTTT
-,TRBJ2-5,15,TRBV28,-,CASSSVAELQETQYF,TGTGCCAGCAGTTCGGTCGCGGAGCTCCAAGAGACCCAGTACTTC
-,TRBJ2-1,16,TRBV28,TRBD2,CASSLSLAGEYNEQFF,TGTGCCAGCAGTTTGTCCCTAGCGGGAGAGTACAATGAGCAGTTCTTC
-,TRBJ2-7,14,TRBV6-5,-,CASSYGGAGPEQYF,TGTGCCAGCAGTTACGGGGGCGCGGGTCCCGAGCAGTACTTC
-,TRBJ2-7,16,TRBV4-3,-,CASSQDFAGPGVEQYF,TGCGCCAGCAGCCAAGATTTTGCGGGACCTGGGGTCGAGCAGTACTTC